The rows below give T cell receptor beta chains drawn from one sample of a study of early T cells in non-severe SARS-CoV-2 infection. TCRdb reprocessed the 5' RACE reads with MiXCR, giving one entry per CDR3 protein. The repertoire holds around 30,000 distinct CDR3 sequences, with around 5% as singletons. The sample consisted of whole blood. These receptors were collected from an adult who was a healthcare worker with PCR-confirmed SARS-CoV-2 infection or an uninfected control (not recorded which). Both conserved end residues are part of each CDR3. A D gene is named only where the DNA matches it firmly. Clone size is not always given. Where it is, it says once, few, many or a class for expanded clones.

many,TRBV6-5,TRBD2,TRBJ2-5,TGTGCCAGCAGTTACTTCGGGGGGCAAGAGACCCAGTACTTC,CASSYFGGQETQYF
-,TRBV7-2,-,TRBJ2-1,TGTGCCAGCAGCCCTTCCCCAGCGGTGCCCCCTATCGTCGATGAGCAGTTCTTC,CASSPSPAVPPIVDEQFF
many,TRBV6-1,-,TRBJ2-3,TGTGCCAGCAGGATCTCCGGGACTTACACAGATACGCAGTATTTT,CASRISGTYTDTQYF
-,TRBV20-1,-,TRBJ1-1,TGCAGTGCTGCCGGGACACCCATGAACACTGAAGCTTTCTTT,CSAAGTPMNTEAFF
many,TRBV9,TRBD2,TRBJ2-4,TGTGCCAGCAGCGTGACCGGGACTAGCGGGCCCCCTAGCAAAAACATTCAGTACTTC,CASSVTGTSGPPSKNIQYF
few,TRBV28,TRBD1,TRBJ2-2,TGTGCCAGCAGTTTATCATTGACAGGGAAGTCCGGGGAGCTGTTTTTT,CASSLSLTGKSGELFF
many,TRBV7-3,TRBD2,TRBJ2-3,TGTGCCAGCAGCTTAATGAGCGGGGCCACAGATACGCAGTATTTT,CASSLMSGATDTQYF
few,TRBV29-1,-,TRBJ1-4,TGCAGCGCCCTCTCAACTAATGAAAAACTGTTTTTT,CSALSTNEKLFF
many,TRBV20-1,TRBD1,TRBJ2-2,TGCAGTGCCCCAGACAGGGGCAACACCGGGGAGCTGTTTTTT,CSAPDRGNTGELFF
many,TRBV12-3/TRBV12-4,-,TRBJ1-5,TGTGCCAGCAGTTTAGGGGCCCTCTCCCCGGCCCAGCATTTT,CASSLGALSPAQHF
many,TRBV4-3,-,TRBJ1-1,TGCGCCAGCAGCCAGGAGGGGGGTCTTCCGACTGAAGCTTTCTTT,CASSQEGGLPTEAFF
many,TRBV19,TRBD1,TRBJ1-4,TGTGCCAGTAGCGGCAGGGGGCGAGGGAAACAGAATGAAAAACTGTTTTTT,CASSGRGRGKQNEKLFF
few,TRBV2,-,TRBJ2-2,TGTGCCAGCATGGACAGTTTCACCGGGGAGCTGTTTTTT,CASMDSFTGELFF
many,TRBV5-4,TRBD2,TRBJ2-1,TGTGCCAGCAGCTTGGGGGGGGGATCCTCCTACAATGAGCAGTTCTTC,CASSLGGGSSYNEQFF
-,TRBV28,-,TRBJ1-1,TGTGCCAGCAGACTCGCAGCTTACACTGAAGCTTTCTTT,CASRLAAYTEAFF
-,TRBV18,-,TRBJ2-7,TGTGCCAGCTCACCACGGGACTGGTCCTACGAGCAGTACTTC,CASSPRDWSYEQYF